This TCR beta chain was obtained from a study of shared clonotypes between healthy human individuals. Concerning this clone itself: Its antigen is still unknown.

Findings and limits, study-wide: Against clonotypes common to all four donors, non-shared ones had lower generation probabilities.

This CDR3 region has 17 residues. Trimming cost V 4 bases and J 1 base, with 15 bases left between them. Germline-derived CDR1 and CDR2 are SGDLS and YYNGEE. Per the original data handling: As immunoSEQ supplied junction-only sequences (without quality scores), filtering differed. The repertoire was sequenced with immunoSEQ multiplex PCR; TCRdb's copy has only in-frame clones and lacks some. Clone size and the V and J calls come from that table; the DNA yielded D and trimming. This table holds under 2.5 million clones, under 95% found once. The chain links TRBV9 to TRBJ2-6, with D possibly being TRBD1 (6 bases). The receptor comes from a man younger than 35 in good health. Some clones in this sample may be carry-over from other donors' samples. Sequencing was done on a sample of naive CD4+ T cells from PBMCs. Subset noted: CD45RA+ positively selected. CDR3 nucleotides: TGTGCCAGCAGCCAGGACCCAACAGGGTCTGGGGCCAACGTCCTGACTTTC. It is translated as CASSQDPTGSGANVLTF.